This entry lists 25 T cell receptor beta chains sequenced from one sample in a study of tumor-infiltrating lymphocytes in primary liver carcinoma. From roughly 21-30 mg of unsorted bulk tissue, DNA and RNA were co-extracted together. Starting from approximately 470 ng of total RNA, TCR beta cDNA was produced with a primer in the constant region. Libraries for TCR beta were built through three nested multiplex PCR rounds, which together made up a slightly modified ARM-PCR procedure. In the first two PCR rounds, TRBV1-TRBV30 forward primers were paired with a C-beta reverse primer, and each round lasted approximately 10 cycles. MiXCR, applied by TCRdb to the multiplex PCR reads, yields one record per CDR3 protein. The table lists 90,000 to 150,000 distinct CDR3 sequences, less than 75% of them singletons. Sequencing was carried out using tumor-adjacent normal liver tissue. The origin of the receptors is a woman aged 60-70 years with primary liver carcinoma and hepatitis B virus infection.

This rearrangement joins TRBV11-2 to TRBJ2-1; 7 bases line up with TRBD2. The last part of the DNA fits TRBJ2-7 better; the J call may be wrong. This CDR3 is 16 amino acids long. From germline, CDR1 is SGHAT and CDR2 FQNNGV. DNA for the CDR3: TGTGCCAGCAGCCCTCTCGGTAGCGGGTCCTACAATGAACAGTACTTC. This encodes CASSPLGSGSYNEQYF.

This rearrangement joins TRBV7-8 to TRBJ1-1; D is uncertain. The CDR3 length is 12 residues. Germline V gives CDR1 SGHVS, CDR2 FQNEAQ. V was pared by 5 bases and J by 12 bases, with 16 bases between. The CDR3 protein is CASSPENTETFF. The CDR3 DNA sequence: TGTGCCAGCAGCCCAGAGAACACCGAAACTTTCTTT.

This CDR3 is CASIGRGTSEGDTHYF. CDR3 nucleotides: TGTGCCAGCATCGGACGCGGGACTAGCGAAGGAGATACGCACTATTTT. The J gene is TRBJ2-3, the V gene TRBV21-1; the DNA was not compared with TRBD2, the D call given in the table. TRBV21-1 has pseudogene status. The CDR3 has 16 amino acids.

Many counts were recorded for this clonotype. This rearrangement joins TRBV6-1 to TRBJ1-1; D gene unclear. V gave up 7 bases and J gave up 2 bases, with 14 bases separating them. The CDR3 covers 14 residues. Germline CDR1 and CDR2: MNHNS and SASEGT. In nucleotides, the CDR3 is TGTGCCAGCACCCTAAGGACGGGAAACACTGAAGCTTTCTTT. Its translation is CASTLRTGNTEAFF.

As concerns this clonotype: The junction does not match germline at one end; this may be a read error. The genes are TRBV29-1 and TRBJ2-2; 9 nucleotides match TRBD2. This CDR3 is built from 17 residues. Germline loops: CDR1 SQVTM, CDR2 ANQGSEA. CDR3 nucleotides: TGCAGTGTTGGGGCAGATGGTGGCGGGAGGGATCACGGGGAGCTGTTTTTT. Translating gives CSVGADGGGRDHGELFF.

In regard to this clonotype: Because the CDR3 is missing its conserved closing phenylalanine or tryptophan, this is likely a read error. The V call is TRBV11-3, the J call TRBJ2-1; TRBD2 matches 7 bases. CDR1 SGHNT and CDR2 YENEEA come from the germline V gene. The CDR3 runs 17 residues. CDR3 residues: CVSSLGRGECGVDEQFL. The CDR3 DNA reads as TGTGTCAGCAGCTTAGGTCGGGGGGAGTGTGGTGTCGATGAGCAGTTCTTA.

This clonotype was detected many times. This chain uses TRBV7-8 with TRBJ2-4; 7 bases are a match to TRBD1. CDR3 length equals 15 residues. J lost 9 bases, V lost 1 base, and 9 bases had no gene match. The germline V gene encodes CDR1 SGHVS and CDR2 FQNEAQ. CDR3 loop: CASSLENRGLTIQYF. The CDR3 bases are TGTGCCAGCAGCTTAGAAAACAGGGGTTTAACCATTCAGTACTTC.

Note on this clonotype: One junction end disagrees with the germline gene, perhaps due to a read error. This chain links TRBV12-3 or TRBV12-4 with TRBJ2-5; either TRBD1 or TRBD2 may supply D (5 bases each). This CDR3 has 13 residues. The CDR3 nucleotides are TGTGCCAGCAGACCAGGGAGCGCGGAGACCCACTACTTC. It encodes CASRPGSAETHYF.

The chain uses TRBV4-1 and TRBJ2-2; 10 nucleotides match TRBD2. CDR1 is MGHRA, CDR2 YSYEKL, per germline. The CDR3 sequence is 17 residues long. With 1 base clipped from V and 11 bases from J, the junction kept 13 bases outside the gene matches. CDR3 sequence reads: CASSQGQLAGVAAELFF. The CDR3 nucleotides read TGCGCCAGCAGCCAAGGACAGCTAGCGGGAGTCGCCGCAGAGCTGTTTTTT.

This clonotype has a count of ten or more. This chain connects TRBV14 to TRBJ2-1, with D possibly TRBD2 on 5 matching bases. V shed 2 bases and J shed 1 base, with 12 bases lying between them. In germline, CDR1 is SGHDN, CDR2 FVKESK. The CDR3 loop spans 16 amino acids. The CDR3 DNA is TGTGCCAGCAGCCAACGCGGGCCCGCTTCCTACAATGAGCAGTTCTTC. Translated: CASSQRGPASYNEQFF. Complete variable domain (other parts from reference TRBV14 and TRBJ2-1): EAGVTQFPSHSVIEKGQTVTLRCDPISGHDNLYWYRRVMGKEIKFLLHFVKESKQDESGMPNNRFLAERTGGTYSTLKVQPAELEDSGVYFCASSQRGPASYNEQFFGPGTRLTVL.

The sample holds many counts of this clonotype. The gene calls are TRBV29-1 and TRBJ2-5, with 8 bases aligning to TRBD1. Germline CDR1 SQVTM, CDR2 ANQGSEA. V was pared by 7 bases and J by 3 bases, with 7 bases of the junction left unmatched. The CDR3 spans 13 residues. CDR3: CSAARTGKETQYF. The CDR3 DNA sequence: TGCAGCGCAGCTCGGACAGGGAAAGAGACCCAGTACTTC.

Points on this clonotype: Because the CDR3 is missing its conserved closing phenylalanine or tryptophan, this is likely a read error. The DNA is left out, because the CDR3 cannot be placed on it with certainty; the CDR3 is given as TCRdb lists it. The J gene is TRBJ2-7, the V gene TRBV11-2. Germline CDR1 reads SGHAT; CDR2 reads FQNNGV. The CDR3 is 14 residues long, ends included. The CDR3 here is CARSLGLVRSEVDL.

About this clonotype itself: Without the conserved terminal phenylalanine or tryptophan, this CDR3 likely stems from a read error. The V call is TRBV4-2, the J call TRBJ2-2, with 8 bases matching TRBD2. The junction had 10 bases not matched to a gene; V was cut back by 4 bases and J by 9 bases. This CDR3 is built from 15 residues. The germline V gene encodes CDR1 LGHNA and CDR2 YNFKEQ. CDR3 sequence reads: CASSRGRGVIWELFS. The DNA of the CDR3 is TGTGCCAGCAGCCGGGGGCGGGGGGTAATCTGGGAGCTGTTTTCT.

A note on this clonotype: This clone may be a read error of a much larger clone one base away. V gene TRBV24-1 combines with J gene TRBJ2-1, with 8 bases matching TRBD1. The CDR3 extends over 18 amino acids. J lost 0 bases, V lost 4 bases, and 10 bases had no gene match. CDR1 and CDR2 from the germline V gene are KGHDR and SFDVKD. CDR3 sequence (DNA): TGTGCCACCAGTGACCCCCTTCGTACAGGGGGCTCCTACAATGAGCAGTTCTTC. Amino acid sequence: CATSDPLRTGGSYNEQFF.

This clonotype has only one observation. The CDR3 ends on some other residue instead of the conserved phenylalanine or tryptophan, so this is likely a read error. The gene calls are TRBV5-6 and TRBJ2-1, with 7 bases that match TRBD2. Germline CDR1 reads SGHDT; CDR2 reads YYEEEE. The CDR3 totals 15 residues. V lost 1 base to trimming and J lost 5 bases; unmatched junction nucleotides: 6. The CDR3 spells CASSLQAGPDNEQFV. CDR3 nucleotide sequence: TGTGCCAGCAGCTTGCAAGCGGGGCCCGACAATGAGCAGTTCGTC.

The chain combines TRBV11-2 with TRBJ1-1; D unclear. Germline V gene sequence: CDR1 SGHAT, CDR2 FQNNGV. V was shortened by 5 bases and J by 5 bases, with 18 bases between the two germline ends. CDR3 length equals 15 residues. The CDR3 loop is CASSPAVSWNTEAFF. The CDR3 DNA is TGTGCCAGCAGCCCCGCGGTCTCGTGGAATACTGAAGCTTTCTTT.

Many counts were recorded for this clonotype. The chain employs TRBV29-1 and TRBJ1-1, with D uncertain. The CDR3 spans 13 residues. The V gene lost 7 bases and the J gene lost 3 bases, with 15 bases spanning the gap. Germline assignment: CDR1 SQVTM and CDR2 ANQGSEA. The CDR3 protein is CSAQYGQYTEAFF. CDR3 in DNA: TGCAGCGCCCAGTATGGTCAGTACACTGAAGCTTTCTTT.

In regard to this clonotype: The germline gene is not matched at one end of the junction; a read error may be the cause. This CDR3 reads CASSDSGRYEQYF. The CDR3 DNA reads as TGCGCCAGCAGTGACTCGGGGCGTTACGAGCAATACTTT. This chain links TRBV10-2 with TRBJ2-7; D is perhaps TRBD1 or TRBD2 (5 bases each). Germline CDR1 is WSHSY and CDR2 is SAAADI. The CDR3 totals 13 residues.

Comment on this clonotype: A junction end diverges from the germline sequence, so it may reflect a read error. The chain uses TRBV11-2 and TRBJ1-6; D is unclear. The CDR3 covers 15 residues. CDR1 is SGHAT and CDR2 is FQNNGV in the germline V gene. CDR3 coding DNA: TGTGCCAGCATCTTAGAGAGGGTTCGGAAATCACCCCTCCACTTT. This codes for CASILERVRKSPLHF.

Worth noting for this clonotype: A much larger clone is a single base away; this may be a read error. The rearrangement links TRBV5-1 to TRBJ1-2; D gene ambiguous. The CDR3 totals 13 residues. CDR1 is SGHRS, CDR2 YFSETQ, per germline. The CDR3 sequence: CAGSLEGFDGYTF. CDR3 DNA: TGCGCCGGCAGCTTGGAGGGATTCGACGGCTACACCTTC.

A note on this clonotype: Germline and junction disagree at one end, which may indicate a read error. The chain carries TRBV7-9 and TRBJ2-7; TRBD2 matches 10 bases. The germline CDR1 and CDR2 sequences are SEHNR and FQNEAQ (reference sequence). The CDR3 runs 15 residues. CDR3 nucleotide sequence: TGTACCAGCAGCCCACTAGCGGGGCACTCATACGAGCAGTACTTC. Its protein is CTSSPLAGHSYEQYF.

This clonotype was seen ten or more times. V usage is TRBV6-6 and J usage is TRBJ2-5; either TRBD1 or TRBD2 may supply D (6 bases each). The CDR3 consists of 16 residues. V lost 2 bases and J lost 4, with 17 bases in between. CDR1 is MNHNY and CDR2 is SVGAGI in the germline V gene (reference sequence). In DNA form, the CDR3 reads TGTGCCAGCAGTTACGGTAGTGGGGGGCGAGTAGAGACCCAGTACTTC. Its translation: CASSYGSGGRVETQYF.

This clonotype was seen at least ten times. This sequence joins TRBV30 and TRBJ2-1, with unresolved D. Per the germline V gene, CDR1 is GTSNPN and CDR2 is SVGIG (reference sequence). V shed 1 base and J shed 4 bases, with 5 bases lying between them. This CDR3 is built from 12 residues. CDR3 DNA sequence: TGTGCCTGGAGTGCCGGATACAATGAGCAGTTCTTC. It is translated as CAWSAGYNEQFF.

This clonotype was picked up one time. The CDR3 DNA sequence: TGTGCCTACTACCCCCCAGTCCATAGCAATCAGCCCCAGCATTTT. Its translation: CAYYPPVHSNQPQHF. This chain uses TRBV21-1 with TRBJ1-5; TRBD1 is taken as the D call from the table, unchecked against the DNA. TRBV21-1 is a pseudogene. The CDR3 is made up of 15 amino acids.

As to this clonotype: A much larger clonotype is one base distant, so this may be a read error. The V and J genes are TRBV14 and TRBJ2-2; D remains unclear. CDR1 is SGHDN, CDR2 FVKESK, per germline. The CDR3 is 15 amino acids. CDR3 loop: CAGSPESGFIGELFF. CDR3 in DNA: TGTGCCGGCAGCCCCGAGTCCGGCTTTATCGGGGAGCTGTTTTTT.